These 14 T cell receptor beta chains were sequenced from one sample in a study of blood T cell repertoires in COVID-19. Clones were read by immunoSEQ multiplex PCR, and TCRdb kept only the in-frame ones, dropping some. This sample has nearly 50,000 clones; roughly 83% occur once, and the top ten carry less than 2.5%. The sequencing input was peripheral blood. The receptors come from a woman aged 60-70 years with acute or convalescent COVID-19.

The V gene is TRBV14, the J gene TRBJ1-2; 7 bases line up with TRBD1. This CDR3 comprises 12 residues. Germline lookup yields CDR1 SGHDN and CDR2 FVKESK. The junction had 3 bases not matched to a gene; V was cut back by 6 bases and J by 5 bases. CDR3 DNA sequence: TGTGCCAGCAGGCAGACAGGGTATGGCTACACCTTC. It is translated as CASRQTGYGYTF.

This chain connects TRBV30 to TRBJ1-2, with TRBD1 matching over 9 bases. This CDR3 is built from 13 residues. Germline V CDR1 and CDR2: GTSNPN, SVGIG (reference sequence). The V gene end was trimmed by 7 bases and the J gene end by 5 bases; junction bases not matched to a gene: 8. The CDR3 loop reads CASTGGAIYGYTF. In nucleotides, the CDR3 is TGTGCCTCTACAGGGGGCGCGATTTATGGCTACACCTTC.

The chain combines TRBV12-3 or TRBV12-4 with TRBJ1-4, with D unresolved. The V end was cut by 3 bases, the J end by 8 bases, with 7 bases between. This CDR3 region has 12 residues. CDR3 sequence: CASSFAGEKLFF. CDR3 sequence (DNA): TGTGCCAGCAGTTTTGCGGGGGAAAAACTGTTTTTT.

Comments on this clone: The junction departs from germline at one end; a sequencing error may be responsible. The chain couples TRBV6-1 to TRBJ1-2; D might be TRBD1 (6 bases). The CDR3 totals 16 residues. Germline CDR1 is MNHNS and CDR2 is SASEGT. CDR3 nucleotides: TGTGCCAGCAGAGAAGAGGGGGGGGGCGCTTTCTATGGCTACACCTTC. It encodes CASREEGGGAFYGYTF.

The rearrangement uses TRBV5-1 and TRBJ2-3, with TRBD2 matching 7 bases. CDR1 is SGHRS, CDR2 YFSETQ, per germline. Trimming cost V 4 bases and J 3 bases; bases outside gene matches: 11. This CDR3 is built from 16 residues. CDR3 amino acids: CASSRNGRGSTDTQYF. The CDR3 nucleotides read TGCGCCAGCAGCAGAAACGGGCGGGGGTCAACAGATACGCAGTATTTT.

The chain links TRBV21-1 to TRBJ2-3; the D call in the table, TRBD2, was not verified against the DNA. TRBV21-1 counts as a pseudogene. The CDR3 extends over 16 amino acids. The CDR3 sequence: CASSKEAGESTDTQYF. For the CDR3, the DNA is TGTGCCAGCAGCAAAGAGGCCGGGGAGAGCACAGATACGCAGTATTTT.

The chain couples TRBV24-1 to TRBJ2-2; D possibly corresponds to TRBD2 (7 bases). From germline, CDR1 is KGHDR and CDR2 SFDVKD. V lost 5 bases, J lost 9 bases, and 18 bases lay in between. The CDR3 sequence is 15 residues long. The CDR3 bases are TGTGCCACCAGTGCCTTTGGGGGGGGCGACCGGGAGCTGTTTTTT. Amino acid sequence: CATSAFGGGDRELFF.

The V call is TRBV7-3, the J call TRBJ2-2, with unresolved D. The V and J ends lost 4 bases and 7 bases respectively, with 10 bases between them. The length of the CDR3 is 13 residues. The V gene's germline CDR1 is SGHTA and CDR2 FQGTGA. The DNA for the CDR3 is TGTGCCAGCAGCTCTGACACGCACGGGGAGCTGTTTTTT. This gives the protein CASSSDTHGELFF.

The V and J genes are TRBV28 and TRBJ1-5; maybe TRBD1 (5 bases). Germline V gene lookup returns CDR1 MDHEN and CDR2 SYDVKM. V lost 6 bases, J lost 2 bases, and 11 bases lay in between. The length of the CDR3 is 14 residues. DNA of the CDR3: TGTGCCAGCAGCATCGGGGGAGGCAATCAGCCCCAGCATTTT. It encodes CASSIGGGNQPQHF.

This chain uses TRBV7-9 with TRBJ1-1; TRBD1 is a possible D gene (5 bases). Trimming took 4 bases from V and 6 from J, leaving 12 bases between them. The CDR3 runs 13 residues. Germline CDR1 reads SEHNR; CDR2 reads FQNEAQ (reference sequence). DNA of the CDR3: TGTGCCAGCAGCTCCGGGGGGAGCGCTGAAGCTTTCTTT. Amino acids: CASSSGGSAEAFF.

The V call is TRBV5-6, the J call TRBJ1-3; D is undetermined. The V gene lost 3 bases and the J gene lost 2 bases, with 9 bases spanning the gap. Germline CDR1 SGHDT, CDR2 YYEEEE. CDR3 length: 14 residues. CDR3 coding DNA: TGTGCCAGCAGCTCCGGTCGGGCTGGAAACACCATATATTTT. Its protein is CASSSGRAGNTIYF.

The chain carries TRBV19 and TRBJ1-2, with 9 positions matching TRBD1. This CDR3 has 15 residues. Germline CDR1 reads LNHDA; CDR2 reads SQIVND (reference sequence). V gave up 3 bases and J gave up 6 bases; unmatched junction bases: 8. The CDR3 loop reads CASSIFPGQGDGYTF. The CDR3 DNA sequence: TGTGCCAGTAGTATCTTTCCGGGACAGGGAGATGGCTACACCTTC. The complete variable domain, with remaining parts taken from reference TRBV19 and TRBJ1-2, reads DGGITQSPKYLFRKEGQNVTLSCEQNLNHDAMYWYRQDPGQGLRLIYYSQIVNDFQKGDIAEGYSVSREKKESFPLTVTSAQKNPTAFYLCASSIFPGQGDGYTFGSGTRLTVV.

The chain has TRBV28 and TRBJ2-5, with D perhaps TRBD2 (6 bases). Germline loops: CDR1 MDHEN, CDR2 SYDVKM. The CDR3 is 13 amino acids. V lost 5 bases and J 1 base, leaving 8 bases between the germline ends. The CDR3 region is CASSRGAQETQYF. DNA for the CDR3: TGTGCCAGCAGTCGCGGGGCCCAAGAGACCCAGTACTTC.

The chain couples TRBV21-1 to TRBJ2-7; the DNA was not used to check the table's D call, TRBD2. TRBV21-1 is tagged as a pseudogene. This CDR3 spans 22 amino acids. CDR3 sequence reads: CASSIRVGTSGITVEGTYEQYF. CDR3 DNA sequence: TGTGCCAGCAGCATTAGAGTCGGGACTAGCGGGATCACTGTAGAAGGCACCTACGAGCAGTACTTC.